This entry lists 30 T cell receptor beta chains sequenced from one sample in a study of spatial heterogeneity in lung cancer (dated by TCRdb to the late 2010s). The time point label of this sample denotes: sample taken at primary tumor resection. TCR sequencing used whole RNA extracted from tumor and nontumor lung tissue, or from cryopreserved PBMC samples, without cell sorting. Receptor amplification or capture employed 5' RACE. The sample was run on a NextSeq 500. The raw public data were reprocessed by TCRdb itself: fastp quality trimming at Q25, MiXCR clonotype calling, in-frame beta chains only. Entries that share a CDR3 protein sequence are merged under the most common genes and DNA. The sample has 4,000 to 5,500 distinct CDR3 sequences on record, around 19% of them singletons. Roughly 22% of the sample is taken by the ten largest. Material: normal lung tissue next to the tumor, obtained at surgery. These receptors were collected from a male donor with early-stage non-small cell lung cancer.

By sample share, this clonotype is medium-sized. Because this beta chain is a stray read in a library intended to capture alpha chains, its abundance should not be given much weight. This chain links TRBV7-2 with TRBJ2-2; D gene unclear. Germline V CDR1 and CDR2: SGHTA, FQGNSA. CDR3 size: 14 residues. V was clipped by 7 bases and J by 6 bases, with 15 bases between them. The CDR3 here is CASKKTERAGELFF. CDR3 DNA: TGTGCCAGCAAGAAAACTGAAAGGGCCGGGGAGCTGTTTTTT.

Notes on this clonotype: For a library built for alpha chains, this beta chain is a stray read; little rests on its size. The chain recombines TRBV6-4 with TRBJ2-3; D not certain. Germline CDR1 and CDR2: MRHNA and SNTAGT. This CDR3 region has 14 residues. Deletions cut 3 bases from V and 0 bases from J, with 7 bases between. The CDR3 nucleotides read TGTGCCAGCAGTGAGCTCGCTAGCACAGATACGCAGTATTTT. This codes for CASSELASTDTQYF.

This clonotype is judged medium-sized. This beta chain was picked up by a library intended for alpha chains and is off target, so its count carries little meaning. This rearrangement joins TRBV28 to TRBJ2-2, with 11 positions matching TRBD2. J lost 8 bases, V lost 4 bases, and 12 bases had no gene match. The germline V gene encodes CDR1 MDHEN and CDR2 SYDVKM. The CDR3 has 17 residues. The DNA for the CDR3 is TGTGCCAGCAGTTCCTACGGGACTAGCGGTTGGCAAGGGGAGCTGTTTTTT. Translation: CASSSYGTSGWQGELFF.

This clonotype qualifies as large. This beta chain is an off-target read within a library intended for alpha chains, so its frequency means little. The gene calls are TRBV7-2 and TRBJ1-1; D not resolved. V was pared by 5 bases and J by 0 bases, with 10 bases between. The length of the CDR3 is 14 residues. The germline V gene has CDR1 SGHTA and CDR2 FQGNSA. The CDR3 loop is CASSLGRVNTEAFF. The CDR3 nucleotides are TGTGCCAGCAGCCTTGGACGGGTGAACACTGAAGCTTTCTTT.

This clonotype was seen a single time. With the library built for alpha chains, this beta chain is off target and its frequency is not meaningful. The V and J genes are TRBV28 and TRBJ2-7, with 8 bases identical to TRBD1. The CDR3 totals 15 residues. The germline V gene encodes CDR1 MDHEN and CDR2 SYDVKM. The V segment lost 11 bases and the J segment 0 bases; nucleotides outside the gene matches: 12. CDR3 in DNA: TGTGCCCGCCCGCCGGGACAGGATATCTCCTACGAGCAGTACTTC. This translates into CARPPGQDISYEQYF.

In the case of this clonotype: For a library built for alpha chains, this beta chain is a stray read; little rests on its size. V is TRBV29-1 and J is TRBJ2-1; D remains unclear. CDR1 SQVTM and CDR2 ANQGSEA come from the germline V gene. The CDR3 totals 12 residues. Trimming shortened V by 3 bases and J by 0 bases, and 3 bases separated the two germline ends. The CDR3 protein is CSVDSSYNEQFF. DNA for the CDR3: TGCAGCGTTGACAGCTCCTACAATGAGCAGTTCTTC.

This clonotype is medium-sized by share. Since the library was made to target alpha chains, this beta chain is a stray read and its abundance is not meaningful. This rearrangement joins TRBV29-1 to TRBJ2-2; D is uncertain. The V gene lost 4 bases and the J gene lost 0 bases, with 12 bases spanning the gap. The CDR3 runs to 15 residues. CDR1 and CDR2 (germline): SQVTM, ANQGSEA. CDR3 loop: CSVVGQNSNTGELFF. Here the CDR3 DNA reads TGCAGCGTTGTAGGGCAGAATTCGAACACCGGGGAGCTGTTTTTT.

This clonotype is labeled as medium-sized (0.01 to 0.1%). Being off target in a library aimed at alpha chains, this beta chain has a size of little meaning. The chain couples TRBV25-1 to TRBJ2-3, with TRBD2 as a possible D gene (5 bases). This CDR3 spans 15 amino acids. Germline loops: CDR1 MGHDK, CDR2 SYGVNS. V dropped 8 bases and J dropped 0 bases, with 15 bases sitting between them. For the CDR3, the DNA is TGTGCCAGCGGCCAGTGGGAGAGTAGCACAGATACGCAGTATTTT. Its protein product is CASGQWESSTDTQYF.

In its sample, this clonotype is medium-sized (0.01 to 0.1%). In a library made to pick up alpha chains, this beta chain is a stray read with a size that means little. The V gene is TRBV28, the J gene TRBJ1-5; D remains unclear. Germline V lookup: CDR1 MDHEN, CDR2 SYDVKM. The V end lost 5 bases, the J end lost 7 bases, and 18 bases lay between the germline ends. The CDR3 is made up of 15 amino acids. CDR3: CASSTQTGGGQPQHF. CDR3 DNA: TGTGCCAGCAGTACCCAGACGGGAGGAGGGCAGCCCCAGCATTTT.

This clonotype is termed medium-sized. This beta chain is a stray sequence in a library constructed for alpha chains; its clone size is not meaningful. The V call is TRBV29-1, the J call TRBJ1-1; TRBD1 matches 9 bases. V trimming: 6 bases; J trimming: 7 bases; junction bases outside the gene matches: 6. Germline V gene data show CDR1 as SQVTM and CDR2 as ANQGSEA. CDR3 length equals 12 residues. In DNA form, the CDR3 reads TGCAGCGTCACAGGGGGCGAAGTTGAAGCTTTCTTT. Translating gives CSVTGGEVEAFF.

This clonotype is categorized as medium-sized. A library prepared for alpha chains yielded this beta chain as an off-target read; its size is of little meaning. This sequence joins TRBV7-9 and TRBJ2-1, with 7 bases aligning to TRBD1. This CDR3 spans 15 amino acids. Germline lookup yields CDR1 SEHNR and CDR2 FQNEAQ (reference sequence). Trimming cost V 5 bases and J 4 bases; bases outside gene matches: 8. The CDR3 DNA is TGTGCCAGCAGCGGACGGGACAGCGTTTACAATGAGCAGTTCTTC. Translation: CASSGRDSVYNEQFF.

Within the sample, this clonotype is medium-sized. Found in a library prepared for alpha chains, this beta chain is an off-target read, and its abundance has little meaning. The rearrangement uses TRBV18 and TRBJ1-1, with TRBD1 identical over 8 bases. Germline CDR1 KGHSH, CDR2 LQKENI. This CDR3 has 15 amino acids. The V segment lost 3 bases and the J segment 3 bases; nucleotides outside the gene matches: 6. In nucleotides, the CDR3 is TGTGCCAGCTCACCGGGACAGGTCCAGGACACTGAAGCTTTCTTT. Amino acid sequence: CASSPGQVQDTEAFF.

This clonotype is deemed medium-sized. This beta chain slipped into a library made for alpha chains as a stray read, so its size is not meaningful. The chain carries TRBV7-2 and TRBJ2-2, with a possible D match to TRBD2 (6 bases). The CDR3 contains 15 residues. Germline loops: CDR1 SGHTA, CDR2 FQGNSA. V dropped 5 bases and J dropped 7 bases, with 17 bases sitting between them. The DNA for the CDR3 is TGTGCCAGCAGCCCCCGGTCCGGGACTGGCGGGGAGCTGTTTTTT. This sequence encodes CASSPRSGTGGELFF. The full variable domain, rest sourced from reference TRBV7-2 and TRBJ2-2, is GAGVSQSPSNKVTEKGKDVELRCDPISGHTALYWYRQSLGQGLEFLIYFQGNSAPDKSGLPSDRFSAERTGGSVSTLTIQRTQQEDSAVYLCASSPRSGTGGELFFGEGSRLTVL.

This clonotype rates as medium-sized. This beta chain lies outside the target of a library built for alpha chains; its clone size means little. V and J are TRBV4-2 and TRBJ1-2; TRBD1 agrees at 12 bases. Germline V gene sequence: CDR1 LGHNA, CDR2 YNFKEQ. The junction had 9 bases not matched to a gene; V was cut back by 4 bases and J by 6 bases. CDR3 length: 16 residues. Here the CDR3 DNA reads TGTGCCAGCAGCCCGGGGACAGGGGGCGCAAGGGATGGCTACACCTTC. It yields the protein CASSPGTGGARDGYTF.

Comments on this clonotype: This beta chain is an off-target read within a library intended for alpha chains, so its frequency means little. The rearrangement joins TRBV20-1 to TRBJ2-7; either TRBD1 or TRBD2 may supply D (5 bases each). Trimming took off 4 bases at V and 0 bases at J, with 7 bases between the two ends. The CDR3 runs to 12 residues. The V gene's germline CDR1 is DFQATT and CDR2 SNEGSKA (reference sequence). In DNA, the CDR3 is TGCAGTGCTACCGGGACCTCCTACGAGCAGTACTTC. Amino acids: CSATGTSYEQYF.

In this sample, this clonotype is medium-sized (0.01 to 0.1%). Since it is a stray read in a library aimed at alpha chains, this beta chain has a size that is not meaningful. The chain links TRBV7-6 to TRBJ2-1, with 9 bases aligning to TRBD1. The CDR3 runs 14 residues. Germline V gene data show CDR1 as SGHVS and CDR2 as FNYEAQ. Losses at the gene ends were 3 bases for V and 10 bases for J; bases not matched to a gene: 7. The CDR3 sequence is CASSLVQGAGEQFF. CDR3 DNA: TGTGCCAGCAGCTTGGTACAGGGGGCGGGCGAGCAGTTCTTC.

A remark on this clonotype: This beta chain turned up in a library designed for alpha chains; as an off-target read, its abundance says little. The rearrangement uses TRBV20-1 and TRBJ2-7; weak D call: TRBD2 (6 bases). The CDR3 spans 12 residues. Germline V lookup: CDR1 DFQATT, CDR2 SNEGSKA (reference sequence). Trimming left V 3 bases short and J 7 bases short, with 13 bases between. CDR3 DNA: TGCAGTGCTAGTTTCGTAGGAGGGGAGCAGTACTTC. It specifies CSASFVGGEQYF.

As concerns this clonotype: Because the library targeted alpha chains, this beta chain is an off-target read whose size means little. The rearrangement links TRBV6-5 to TRBJ1-1, with D possibly being TRBD1 (5 bases). Germline CDR1 MNHEY, CDR2 SVGAGI. The CDR3 loop spans 16 amino acids. The ends were cut back, 5 bases at V and 3 bases at J, with 19 bases in the middle. The CDR3 sequence is CASSRKSTAEYTEAFF. The CDR3 region has the DNA TGTGCCAGCAGTCGAAAATCGACAGCCGAGTACACTGAAGCTTTCTTT.

This clonotype rates as medium-sized (0.01 to 0.1%). The library was built for alpha chains, so this beta chain is an off-target read and its size means little. This chain connects TRBV2 to TRBJ1-2, with D tentatively TRBD1 (5 bases). Trimming shortened V by 3 bases and J by 2 bases, and 10 bases separated the two germline ends. The CDR3 runs 14 residues. Germline values: CDR1 SNHLY, CDR2 FYNNEI. CDR3 amino acids: CASSERGPNYGYTF. The CDR3 DNA sequence: TGTGCCAGCAGTGAGCGGGGCCCAAACTATGGCTACACCTTC.

This clonotype was picked up many times. As an off-target read in a library built for alpha chains, this beta chain has a frequency of little significance. The J gene is TRBJ1-2, the V gene TRBV20-1, with D possibly matching TRBD1 (6 bases). Deletions cut 2 bases from V and 8 bases from J, with 12 bases between. Per the germline V gene, CDR1 is DFQATT and CDR2 is SNEGSKA (reference sequence). There are 12 residues in the CDR3. The CDR3 DNA reads as TGCAGTGCTAGACTGGGGGCGCGGGGCTACACCTTC. Residues: CSARLGARGYTF.

This clonotype is medium-sized by share. The size of this beta chain means little, since it is a stray read in a library made for alpha chains. The rearrangement joins TRBV5-1 to TRBJ2-3; TRBD1 or TRBD2 may be the D gene (5 bases each). CDR3 length equals 15 residues. Per the germline V gene, CDR1 is SGHRS and CDR2 is YFSETQ. With 2 bases removed from V and 0 bases from J, the gap between germline ends came to 10 bases. The CDR3 protein is CASSFGDPSTDTQYF. The CDR3, as DNA: TGCGCCAGCAGCTTTGGGGACCCTAGCACAGATACGCAGTATTTT.

The table lists this clonotype with a few counts. Since the library was made to target alpha chains, this beta chain is a stray read and its abundance is not meaningful. CDR3 in amino acids: CASSFGSGVEAGELFF. DNA for the CDR3: TGCGCCAGCAGCTTCGGTAGCGGGGTAGAGGCCGGGGAGCTGTTTTTT. The V call is TRBV5-1, the J call TRBJ2-2, with 8 bases identical to TRBD2. The J segment lost 6 bases and the V segment lost 2 bases, leaving 9 bases of the junction unmatched. Germline V gene data show CDR1 as SGHRS and CDR2 as YFSETQ. CDR3 size: 16 residues.

This clonotype is medium-sized (0.01 to 0.1%) by share. This beta chain is a stray sequence in a library constructed for alpha chains; its clone size is not meaningful. V usage is TRBV28 and J usage is TRBJ2-7; TRBD1 agrees at 8 bases. V lost 6 bases to trimming and J lost 3 bases; unmatched junction nucleotides: 10. This CDR3 is 15 amino acids long. CDR1 and CDR2 from the germline V gene are MDHEN and SYDVKM. CDR3 bases: TGTGCCAGCAGCCCCGGGACAGGTATCAACTACGAGCAGTACTTC. Residues: CASSPGTGINYEQYF.

This clonotype is labeled as medium-sized (0.01 to 0.1%). This beta chain lies outside the target of a library built for alpha chains; its clone size means little. The chain joins TRBV10-3 to TRBJ2-7, with D possibly TRBD1 on 5 matching bases. CDR1 and CDR2 (germline): ENHRY, SYGVKD. V lost 3 bases and J lost 0, with 9 bases in between. CDR3 length: 14 residues. CDR3 region: CAISDGQGSYEQYF. CDR3 bases: TGTGCCATCAGTGACGGGCAGGGCTCCTACGAGCAGTACTTC.

Relative to its sample, this clonotype is medium-sized. Since it is a stray read in a library aimed at alpha chains, this beta chain has a size that is not meaningful. The rearrangement joins TRBV28 to TRBJ2-6, with 10 bases that match TRBD1. Trimming at V came to 3 bases and at J to 4 bases, leaving 12 bases not matched to a gene. CDR1 and CDR2 (germline): MDHEN, SYDVKM. CDR3 size: 19 residues. CDR3 bases: TGTGCCAGCAGTTTGATTTTGGGGACAGGGGAGTCCGGGGCCAACGTCCTGACTTTC. It codes for CASSLILGTGESGANVLTF.

This clonotype rates as medium-sized (0.01 to 0.1%). This beta chain lies outside the target of a library built for alpha chains; its clone size means little. This sequence joins TRBV28 and TRBJ1-5; D possibly corresponds to TRBD1 (5 bases). This CDR3 region has 14 residues. V lost 6 bases and J lost 1, with 10 bases in between. Looked up from germline, CDR1 is MDHEN and CDR2 is SYDVKM. In DNA form, the CDR3 reads TGTGCCAGCAGGGCCTCAGGGAGCAATCAGCCCCAGCATTTT. It codes for CASRASGSNQPQHF.

In its sample, this clonotype was seen a few times. This beta chain is a stray sequence in a library constructed for alpha chains; its clone size is not meaningful. The rearrangement joins TRBV27 to TRBJ2-2; D may be TRBD1 (6 bases). This CDR3 spans 15 amino acids. CDR1 MNHEY and CDR2 SMNVEV come from the germline V gene (reference sequence). With 3 bases removed from V and 1 base from J, the gap between germline ends came to 9 bases. The CDR3 nucleotides are TGTGCCAGCAGTTTGCAGACAGGGAACACCGGGGAGCTGTTTTTT. Amino acids: CASSLQTGNTGELFF.

This clonotype is termed medium-sized. With the library built for alpha chains, this beta chain is off target and its frequency is not meaningful. The chain couples TRBV10-3 to TRBJ1-5, with D possibly being TRBD1 (6 bases). V shed 0 bases and J shed 4 bases, with 10 bases lying between them. CDR1 and CDR2 (germline): ENHRY, SYGVKD. This CDR3 region has 15 residues. In DNA form, the CDR3 reads TGTGCCATCAGTGAGTCGAGACAGGAAAATCAGCCCCAGCATTTT. Protein sequence: CAISESRQENQPQHF.

By sample fraction, this clonotype is medium-sized. Within a library made for alpha chains, this beta chain is off target, and its count is uninformative. The V gene is TRBV7-2, the J gene TRBJ2-5; 8 nucleotides agree with TRBD2. CDR1 and CDR2 (germline): SGHTA, FQGNSA. With V trimmed by 0 bases and J by 4 bases, 4 bases remained unmatched. The CDR3 extends over 15 amino acids. CDR3: CASSLAGTRRETQYF. CDR3 coding DNA: TGTGCCAGCAGCTTAGCAGGGACTAGAAGAGAGACCCAGTACTTC. Drawing the rest from reference TRBV7-2 and TRBJ2-5, the complete variable domain is GAGVSQSPSNKVTEKGKDVELRCDPISGHTALYWYRQSLGQGLEFLIYFQGNSAPDKSGLPSDRFSAERTGGSVSTLTIQRTQQEDSAVYLCASSLAGTRRETQYFGPGTRLLVL.

As for this clonotype: As an off-target read in a library built for alpha chains, this beta chain has a frequency of little significance. CDR3 coding DNA: TGTGCCAGCAGCTTAGCCAGGGACCCTTCAACTAATGAAAAACTGTTTTTT. Protein sequence: CASSLARDPSTNEKLFF. The chain couples TRBV7-9 to TRBJ1-4; D perhaps matches TRBD1 (5 bases). Germline V gene sequence: CDR1 SEHNR, CDR2 FQNEAQ (reference sequence). V shed 0 bases and J shed 0 bases, with 11 bases lying between them. The CDR3 is 17 residues long.